This TCR beta chain was documented in a study of CD8+CD57+ T cells in acquired aplastic anemia. Findings and caveats of the study: Controls did not differ significantly from patients in CD8+ Simpson's diversity.

CDR3 and TCR beta VDJ profiling relied on a genomic DNA template. MiXCR, run by TCRdb on the reads, gives a single entry per CDR3 protein. The sample records about 120,000 distinct CDR3 sequences, under 60% being singletons. CDR3 length: 15 amino acids. The junction had 8 bases not matched to a gene; V was cut back by 5 bases and J by 3 bases. Germline assignment: CDR1 LNHDA and CDR2 SQIVND (reference sequence). A word on this clonotype: Antigen specificity is unknown.

Patients picked for sequencing had shown CD8+CD57+ cell expansion detected by flow cytometry. The sequence came from a human donor with aplastic anemia. Sequencing was carried out using sorted CD4+, CD8+, or CD8+CD57+ T cells (not recorded which) from PBMCs. This chain joins TRBV19 and TRBJ2-7, with 9 bases matching TRBD2. CDR3: CASSSQLAGGYEQYF. The CDR3 DNA is TGTGCCAGTAGTTCCCAACTAGCGGGTGGCTACGAGCAGTACTTC.